This TCR beta chain was identified in a study of Ad26.COV2.S vaccination and SARS-CoV-2 variants. For the study at large: Sample donor was a member of the COV1001 Ad26.COV2.S trial arm. Recipients of Ad26.COV2.S got it intramuscularly, once or twice 56 days apart. The study's findings and limits: The breadth of spike-specific CD8+ and CD4+ T cell responses after vaccination was reportedly substantial. Possibly, TCR breadth and depth analyses underestimated total T cell responses.

Method: immunoSEQ multiplex PCR; TCRdb's copy keeps in-frame clones and lacks some. The sample gives 300,000 to 350,000 clones, about 86% of which show up once; approximately 2% is in the top ten. This clone was observed a few times. The antigen is undetermined. Specified treatment: around 19 received Ad26.COV2.S at low or high dose, single or two shots; a few received placebo; per-sample allocation not given. Each sample was drawn 63 days after the first injection (of vaccine or placebo). CDR1 is MNHEY, CDR2 SMNVEV, per germline (reference sequence). The V gene end was trimmed by 8 bases and the J gene end by 4 bases; junction bases not matched to a gene: 11. This CDR3 comprises 14 residues.

Sequences were derived from peripheral blood, sampled in a trial of Ad26.COV2.S vaccine versus placebo. The chain combines TRBV27 with TRBJ2-7; TRBD1 aligns across 7 bases. This TCR was sampled from a person between 18 and 59 years old who received the Ad26.COV2.S COVID-19 vaccine or a placebo. The DNA for the CDR3 is TGTGCCAGCGGTCGCCGGGACAGTCCTTACGAGCAGTACTTC. Translating gives CASGRRDSPYEQYF.